These 20 T cell receptor beta chains were sequenced from one sample in a study of shared clonotypes between healthy human individuals. Repertoires were generated with immunoSEQ multiplex PCR, while TCRdb's copy carries only in-frame clones and drops some. The sample holds roughly 2,300,000 clones; roughly 92% are singletons and the top ten take roughly 0.34%. The sequenced sample was naive CD4+ T cells from PBMCs. The subset denotes: CD45RA+ positively selected. The source of these receptors is a man aged 18 to 29 in good health. Some clones in this sample may be carry-over from other donors' samples.

The chain has TRBV7-9 and TRBJ1-5; D not certain. Germline-derived CDR1 and CDR2 are SEHNR and FQNEAQ (reference sequence). This CDR3 region has 14 residues. V was shortened by 1 base and J by 7 bases, with 11 bases between the two germline ends. The CDR3 nucleotides read TGTGCCAGCAGCTTAGACAGCGCGGACCAGCCCCAGCATTTT. Translating gives CASSLDSADQPQHF.

This clone was observed once. The gene calls are TRBV10-2 and TRBJ2-1; 15 nucleotides line up with TRBD2. Looked up from germline, CDR1 is WSHSY and CDR2 is SAAADI. V was clipped by 8 bases and J by 3 bases; unmatched bases: 8. The CDR3 runs to 17 residues. The chain's CDR3 is CASRLGLAGGLYNEQFF. The CDR3 DNA sequence: TGCGCCAGCCGCCTGGGACTAGCGGGAGGCCTCTACAATGAGCAGTTCTTC.

V and J are TRBV9 and TRBJ1-6; no definite D call. CDR1 and CDR2 from the germline V gene are SGDLS and YYNGEE. This CDR3 has 14 residues. Trimming removed 0 bases at V and 6 bases at J, with 7 bases between. CDR3 sequence (DNA): TGTGCCAGCAGCGTAGGGGGAAGTAATTCACCCCTCCACTTT. Translation gives CASSVGGSNSPLHF.

The rearrangement uses TRBV5-1 and TRBJ2-7; TRBD1 matches at 12 bases. J lost 9 bases, V lost 4 bases, and 14 bases had no gene match. CDR1 and CDR2 from the germline V gene are SGHRS and YFSETQ. The CDR3 totals 16 residues. This CDR3 is CASSVTGTGGAVGQYF. The CDR3 DNA reads TGCGCCAGCAGCGTTACCGGGACAGGGGGCGCCGTGGGGCAGTACTTC.

This clone has only a few counts. V usage is TRBV30 and J usage is TRBJ1-1, with 8 bases that match TRBD1. The CDR3 contains 16 residues. Trimming cost V 3 bases and J 0 bases; bases outside gene matches: 9. Germline CDR1 is GTSNPN and CDR2 is SVGIG (reference sequence). The CDR3 loop reads CAWRGKTGAMNTEAFF. CDR3 DNA sequence: TGTGCCTGGAGAGGAAAGACAGGGGCTATGAACACTGAAGCTTTCTTT.

The chain carries TRBV6-5 and TRBJ2-1; 9 bases agree with TRBD2. CDR3 length: 15 amino acids. CDR1 MNHEY and CDR2 SVGAGI come from the germline V gene. V dropped 6 bases and J dropped 8; count of bases not matched to a gene: 11. CDR3: CASRRGRREGHEQFF. Written as DNA, the CDR3 is TGTGCCAGCAGACGTGGTCGGCGGGAGGGCCATGAGCAGTTCTTC.

J is TRBJ2-2 and V is TRBV7-2; 7 bases line up with TRBD1. This CDR3 is 16 amino acids long. Germline V gives CDR1 SGHTA, CDR2 FQGNSA. Trimming removed 7 bases from V and 6 bases from J; junction bases left unmatched: 14. The CDR3 protein is CASTKTPDRSAGELFF. The CDR3 DNA reads TGTGCCAGCACCAAGACCCCGGACAGGTCCGCCGGGGAGCTGTTTTTT.

V and J are TRBV4-1 and TRBJ1-2, with D perhaps matching TRBD1 (5 bases). CDR3 size: 16 residues. Germline V gene lookup returns CDR1 MGHRA and CDR2 YSYEKL. Trimming removed 1 base from V and 2 bases from J, with 14 bases in between. CDR3 region: CASSQVTGRTNYGYTF. The DNA of the CDR3 is TGCGCCAGCAGCCAAGTTACAGGCAGGACCAACTATGGCTACACCTTC.

This clone was counted once. This chain joins TRBV28 and TRBJ1-2; TRBD1 might be the D (5 bases). Germline V CDR1 and CDR2: MDHEN, SYDVKM. CDR3 length: 17 residues. Trimming shortened V by 2 bases and J by 8 bases, and 24 bases separated the two germline ends. The CDR3 loop is CASSLVFPRQLQGGYTF. The CDR3 coding sequence is TGTGCCAGCAGTTTAGTGTTTCCGAGACAGCTTCAGGGAGGCTACACCTTC.

The chain is built from TRBV10-3 and TRBJ1-3; possible D gene TRBD1, 6 bases. The germline gives CDR1 ENHRY, CDR2 SYGVKD. Trimming shortened V by 3 bases and J by 4 bases, and 13 bases separated the two germline ends. The CDR3 consists of 15 residues. The CDR3 region has the DNA TGTGCCATCAGTGAACGAACAGGGTCAGGAAACACCATATATTTT. Translating gives CAISERTGSGNTIYF.

This clone was found once. This chain connects TRBV6-1 to TRBJ1-4, with a weak D call TRBD1 (5 bases). Trimming cost V 8 bases and J 0 bases, with 7 bases left between them. CDR1 is MNHNS and CDR2 is SASEGT in the germline V gene. The CDR3 has 13 amino acids. The CDR3 spells CASGGATNEKLFF. The CDR3 bases are TGTGCCAGCGGGGGTGCAACTAATGAAAAACTGTTTTTT.

The genes are TRBV29-1 and TRBJ2-1, with 10 bases matching TRBD2. Germline CDR1 reads SQVTM; CDR2 reads ANQGSEA. V dropped 6 bases and J dropped 6; count of bases not matched to a gene: 14. The CDR3 totals 16 residues. The CDR3 loop reads CSVWSSGSLVGNEQFF. DNA of the CDR3: TGCAGCGTATGGTCTAGCGGGAGCCTCGTGGGCAATGAGCAGTTCTTC.

The chain is built from TRBV18 and TRBJ2-7; D unresolved. CDR3 length: 16 amino acids. Germline V gives CDR1 KGHSH, CDR2 LQKENI. V shed 4 bases and J shed 0 bases, with 16 bases lying between them. CDR3 sequence: CASSLRAQQHSYEQYF. The CDR3 region has the DNA TGTGCCAGCTCACTCCGGGCACAACAGCACTCCTACGAGCAGTACTTC.

This chain links TRBV29-1 with TRBJ2-3, with D possibly being TRBD2 (6 bases). From germline, CDR1 is SQVTM and CDR2 ANQGSEA. The V end lost 6 bases, the J end lost 4 bases, and 26 bases lay between the germline ends. This CDR3 spans 17 amino acids. CDR3 amino acids: CSVPMYRRGNLADTQYF. In nucleotides, the CDR3 is TGCAGCGTCCCGATGTACAGGCGGGGAAATTTAGCAGATACGCAGTATTTT.

Points on this clone: The sample carries other DNA sequences with the same CDR3. The chain recombines TRBV7-2 with TRBJ2-7; 10 nucleotides agree with TRBD2. CDR3 size: 16 residues. Germline V CDR1 and CDR2: SGHTA, FQGNSA. Unmatched junction bases numbered 5, after V lost 3 bases and J lost 0 bases. CDR3 nucleotide sequence: TGTGCCAGCAGCTTGGTAGCGGGAGGCACCTCCTACGAGCAGTACTTC. This gives the protein CASSLVAGGTSYEQYF.

The V call is TRBV5-1, the J call TRBJ1-1; D is unclear. In germline, CDR1 is SGHRS, CDR2 YFSETQ. V was shortened by 4 bases and J by 4 bases, with 17 bases between the two germline ends. CDR3 length equals 15 residues. CDR3 protein: CASSHLRGRVTEAFF. In DNA form, the CDR3 reads TGCGCCAGCAGCCACCTGCGGGGAAGGGTCACTGAAGCTTTCTTT.

This clone was seen only a few times. The chain recombines TRBV19 with TRBJ1-4; D unclear. V gave up 0 bases and J gave up 10 bases, with 3 bases separating them. The CDR3 is 11 amino acids. Looked up from germline, CDR1 is LNHDA and CDR2 is SQIVND (reference sequence). CDR3 residues: CASSIEAKLFF. CDR3 sequence (DNA): TGTGCCAGTAGTATAGAGGCAAAACTGTTTTTT.

The genes are TRBV5-5 and TRBJ1-3; 10 bases match TRBD1. Germline V lookup: CDR1 SGHKS, CDR2 YYEKEE (reference sequence). The CDR3 covers 14 residues. J was trimmed by 4 bases and V by 5 bases; bases with no gene match: 3. CDR3 DNA: TGTGCCAGCAGAGGGACAGGGGCCGGAAACACCATATATTTT. It yields the protein CASRGTGAGNTIYF.

This clone has only a few counts. This specimen includes other DNA sequences encoding the same CDR3. This chain uses TRBV19 with TRBJ1-2, with D hard to call. Per germline, CDR1 LNHDA and CDR2 SQIVND (reference sequence). This CDR3 comprises 13 residues. Trimming removed 9 bases from V and 0 bases from J, with 11 bases in between. Here the CDR3 reads CASRQGPNYGYTF. As DNA, the CDR3 is TGTGCCAGCCGACAAGGACCTAACTATGGCTACACCTTC.

CDR3 nucleotide sequence: TGTGCCAGCAGCTCTTTACGGGGTGGGGACAACTCCTACGAGCAGTACTTC. As protein: CASSSLRGGDNSYEQYF. The gene calls are TRBV11-2 and TRBJ2-7, with D perhaps matching TRBD1 (6 bases). This CDR3 has 17 residues. Between the trimmed V and J ends, which lost 4 bases and 0 bases, there was a span of 19 bases. Germline V gives CDR1 SGHAT, CDR2 FQNNGV.